The 26 T cell receptor beta chains presented below share a single source sample, sequenced in a study of cytotoxic CD8 clonotypes in ibrutinib-treated CLL. This table comes from immunoSEQ multiplex PCR, and its TCRdb copy is limited to in-frame clones, with some not included. The repertoire holds about 200,000 clones, with around three quarters as singletons. This specimen consisted of PBMCs, obtained after 24 months of ibrutinib treatment. The receptors were sampled from a human donor with chronic lymphocytic leukemia.

The gene calls are TRBV6-5 and TRBJ2-3, with D perhaps TRBD2 (5 bases). V dropped 8 bases and J dropped 2 bases, with 17 bases sitting between them. The CDR3 covers 15 residues. The germline V gene has CDR1 MNHEY and CDR2 SVGAGI. The CDR3 DNA follows: TGTGCCAGCCAAAGCCGGGGTCTTCACACAGATACGCAGTATTTT. Protein product: CASQSRGLHTDTQYF.

The chain has TRBV5-1 and TRBJ2-3, with D possibly matching TRBD2 (6 bases). Germline-derived CDR1 and CDR2 are SGHRS and YFSETQ. Trimming left V 4 bases short and J 3 bases short, with 15 bases between. The CDR3 contains 15 residues. The CDR3 DNA sequence: TGCGCCAGCAGCCAGACCGGACTAACTACAGATACGCAGTATTTT. Amino acid sequence: CASSQTGLTTDTQYF.

As to this clone: One end of the junction fails to match germline, which may point to a read error. The rearrangement joins TRBV7-7 to TRBJ2-2; 11 positions match TRBD2. The CDR3 length is 16 residues. CDR1 and CDR2 from the germline V gene are SSHAT and FNYEAQ (reference sequence). The CDR3 nucleotides are TGTGCTAGCAGCAAAGGGACTAGCGGAAACACCGGGGAGCTGTTTTTT. The encoded protein is CASSKGTSGNTGELFF.

The V and J genes are TRBV5-1 and TRBJ2-1; TRBD2 aligns across 7 bases. Per germline, CDR1 SGHRS and CDR2 YFSETQ. Losses at the gene ends were 1 base for V and 5 bases for J; bases not matched to a gene: 9. The CDR3 runs 16 residues. In nucleotides, the CDR3 is TGCGCCAGCAGCTTGAACCCCAGCGGGACCAACAATGAGCAGTTCTTC. It is translated as CASSLNPSGTNNEQFF.

The V gene is TRBV13, the J gene TRBJ1-2; 7 bases agree with TRBD1. Germline CDR1 is PRHDT and CDR2 is FYEKMQ (reference sequence). CDR3 size: 13 residues. Trimming at V came to 5 bases and at J to 4 bases, leaving 4 bases not matched to a gene. The CDR3 DNA reads as TGTGCCAGCAGCAGACAGGGTGGCTATGGCTACACCTTC. Protein sequence: CASSRQGGYGYTF.

The chain combines TRBV25-1 with TRBJ2-7; 7 bases align to TRBD2. The CDR3 has 17 amino acids. Unmatched junction bases numbered 19, after V lost 7 bases and J lost 4 bases. The germline gives CDR1 MGHDK, CDR2 SYGVNS. The DNA of the CDR3 is TGTGCCAGCACCCCTTTGTCGGCGGCGGGAGAATCGTACGAGCAGTACTTC. Encoded protein: CASTPLSAAGESYEQYF.

The chain carries TRBV19 and TRBJ2-1; possibly TRBD2 for D (5 bases). The CDR3 extends over 15 amino acids. Germline V gene sequence: CDR1 LNHDA, CDR2 SQIVND (reference sequence). V lost 11 bases and J 2 bases, leaving 19 bases between the germline ends. The CDR3 DNA reads as TGTGCCGCCTCAATAGCCGGAGGACCCTACAATGAGCAGTTCTTC. Protein sequence: CAASIAGGPYNEQFF.

This clone was observed once. The same CDR3 arises from other DNA sequences in this sample as well. This sequence joins TRBV28 and TRBJ1-2, with TRBD1 as a possible D gene (6 bases). Per the germline V gene, CDR1 is MDHEN and CDR2 is SYDVKM. V was shortened by 6 bases and J by 0 bases, with 26 bases between the two germline ends. The CDR3 totals 19 residues. The CDR3 reads CASSDWFRSYRESNYGYTF. As DNA, the CDR3 is TGTGCCAGCAGCGATTGGTTCCGATCTTACAGGGAATCTAACTATGGCTACACCTTC.

V gene TRBV7-3 combines with J gene TRBJ2-1, with D maybe TRBD2 (5 bases). The germline V gene encodes CDR1 SGHTA and CDR2 FQGTGA. This CDR3 is 16 amino acids long. V was trimmed by 2 bases and J by 0 bases, leaving 11 bases between them. This CDR3 reads CASSLYVASSYNEQFF. The CDR3 region has the DNA TGTGCCAGCAGCTTATATGTAGCGAGCTCCTACAATGAGCAGTTCTTC. Full variable domain (missing parts from reference TRBV7-3 and TRBJ2-1): GAGVSQTPSNKVTEKGKYVELRCDPISGHTALYWYRQSLGQGPEFLIYFQGTGAADDSGLPNDRFFAVRPEGSVSTLKIQRTERGDSAVYLCASSLYVASSYNEQFFGPGTRLTVL.

The chain uses TRBV10-3 and TRBJ1-2; TRBD1 matches 7 bases. Trimming cost V 3 bases and J 4 bases; bases outside gene matches: 5. Germline V gives CDR1 ENHRY, CDR2 SYGVKD. This CDR3 region has 14 residues. The CDR3 DNA sequence: TGTGCCATCAGTGATAGGGGGCGGGTCTATGGCTACACCTTC. Its protein is CAISDRGRVYGYTF.

The chain is built from TRBV15 and TRBJ2-2; the match to TRBD2 covers 10 bases. Unmatched junction bases numbered 5, after V lost 2 bases and J lost 2 bases. This CDR3 contains 17 residues. Germline-derived CDR1 and CDR2 are LNHNV and YYDKDF (reference sequence). In DNA, the CDR3 is TGTGCCACCAGCAGAAAACTAGCGGGATCTAACACCGGGGAGCTGTTTTTT. Translating it yields CATSRKLAGSNTGELFF.

V is TRBV2 and J is TRBJ1-1; 7 bases align to TRBD1. V dropped 5 bases and J dropped 7; count of bases not matched to a gene: 13. Germline V lookup: CDR1 SNHLY, CDR2 FYNNEI. CDR3 length: 15 amino acids. For the CDR3, the DNA is TGTGCCAGCAGTCGCACCTCAGGGGGTAAAATTGAAGCTTTCTTT. Protein sequence: CASSRTSGGKIEAFF.

The CDR3 region has the DNA TGTGCCAGCAGCTTGGAGGGACCCGGGTATTTT. Protein product: CASSLEGPGYF. The J gene is TRBJ2-3, the V gene TRBV7-9, with D possibly TRBD2 on 6 matching bases. This CDR3 is built from 11 residues. CDR1 is SEHNR, CDR2 FQNEAQ, per germline (reference sequence). Trimming took off 3 bases at V and 14 bases at J, with 12 bases between the two ends.

The chain recombines TRBV4-2 with TRBJ2-3, with a tentative D call TRBD2 (5 bases). With 1 base removed from V and 3 bases from J, the gap between germline ends came to 11 bases. Germline values: CDR1 LGHNA, CDR2 YNFKEQ. The CDR3 consists of 15 residues. The CDR3 here is CASSQVGAVTDTQYF. CDR3 DNA sequence: TGTGCCAGCAGCCAAGTGGGAGCTGTTACAGATACGCAGTATTTT.

V and J are TRBV19 and TRBJ2-2; D gene uncertain. V lost 4 bases and J 8 bases, leaving 8 bases between the germline ends. This CDR3 is 12 amino acids long. CDR1 is LNHDA and CDR2 is SQIVND in the germline V gene (reference sequence). The CDR3 here is CASSTPVGELFF. The CDR3 nucleotides read TGTGCCAGTAGTACCCCCGTGGGGGAGCTGTTTTTT.

In its sample, this clone was seen once. The gene calls are TRBV7-9 and TRBJ2-7, with 7 nucleotides matching TRBD1. CDR3 length equals 16 residues. J was trimmed by 1 base and V by 5 bases; bases with no gene match: 11. Germline assignment: CDR1 SEHNR and CDR2 FQNEAQ (reference sequence). Here the CDR3 reads CASSITGARRSYEQYF. The CDR3 nucleotides read TGTGCCAGCAGCATTACAGGGGCGAGGAGGTCCTACGAGCAGTACTTC.

CDR3 residues: CASSEVGLAGSNEQFF. Written as DNA, the CDR3 is TGTGCCAGCAGTGAAGTTGGACTAGCGGGATCCAATGAGCAGTTCTTC. The chain combines TRBV6-1 with TRBJ2-1; 12 bases are shared with TRBD2. The CDR3 totals 16 residues. The germline V gene encodes CDR1 MNHNS and CDR2 SASEGT. V lost 1 base and J lost 6; bases outside the gene matches: 4.

V usage is TRBV5-6 and J usage is TRBJ2-6, with 7 bases aligning to TRBD2. After removal of 1 base from V and 4 bases from J, the junction contained 14 bases not matched to a gene. The CDR3 consists of 19 residues. The germline V gene has CDR1 SGHDT and CDR2 YYEEEE. DNA for the CDR3: TGTGCCAGCAGCTTGCTACTAGCGCCAGTTTTTTCGGGGGCCAACGTCCTGACTTTC. It yields the protein CASSLLLAPVFSGANVLTF.

This chain connects TRBV5-4 to TRBJ2-7; no definite D call. The CDR3 covers 14 residues. V was cut by 5 bases and J by 6 bases, with 18 bases left in between. CDR1 is SGHNT, CDR2 YYREEE, per germline (reference sequence). CDR3 DNA sequence: TGTGCCAGCAGACGAGGCACATTAAACGCCGAGCAGTACTTC. It is translated as CASRRGTLNAEQYF.

In this sample, this clone turned up a few times. The rearrangement uses TRBV18 and TRBJ2-5; weak D call: TRBD2 (6 bases). V lost 4 bases and J lost 4, with 10 bases in between. The CDR3 runs to 13 residues. Germline V CDR1 and CDR2: KGHSH, LQKENI. CDR3 nucleotide sequence: TGTGCCAGCTCACGGGACTTATTAGAGACCCAGTACTTC. This codes for CASSRDLLETQYF.

The V gene is TRBV7-8, the J gene TRBJ1-2, with unresolved D. Germline V gene sequence: CDR1 SGHVS, CDR2 FQNEAQ. The CDR3 runs 13 residues. Trimming stripped 5 bases from V and 3 bases from J, with 10 bases between. CDR3 residues: CASSLTLDYGYTF. CDR3 coding DNA: TGTGCCAGCAGCCTGACCCTAGACTATGGCTACACCTTC.

The genes are TRBV7-2 and TRBJ2-1; maybe TRBD2 (6 bases). CDR3 length: 18 amino acids. Germline lookup yields CDR1 SGHTA and CDR2 FQGNSA. Trimming cost V 0 bases and J 2 bases, with 17 bases left between them. The CDR3 DNA reads TGTGCCAGCAGCTTAGCGCTAATGCGGGGTTCAACCTACAATGAGCAGTTCTTC. Translation: CASSLALMRGSTYNEQFF.

This chain uses TRBV4-3 with TRBJ2-7, with 9 bases aligning to TRBD1. The CDR3 length is 15 residues. The V gene's germline CDR1 is LGHNA and CDR2 YSLEER. V was pared by 0 bases and J by 7 bases, with 7 bases of the junction left unmatched. CDR3 nucleotide sequence: TGCGCCAGCAGCCAAGATTGGACAGGGGACGGTGAGCAGTACTTC. It encodes CASSQDWTGDGEQYF.

The chain joins TRBV27 to TRBJ1-2; TRBD1 is a possible D gene (5 bases). V was clipped by 5 bases and J by 6 bases, with 22 bases between them. Germline CDR1 MNHEY, CDR2 SMNVEV (reference sequence). This CDR3 region has 16 residues. The CDR3 DNA reads TGTGCCAGCAGTCCCCTCACGCGGACACGGAGGGATGGCTACACCTTC. Encoded protein: CASSPLTRTRRDGYTF.

This chain connects TRBV6-1 to TRBJ1-2; no clear D gene. V lost 10 bases to trimming and J lost 1 base, with 10 bases between them. The CDR3 has 12 amino acids. CDR1 is MNHNS and CDR2 is SASEGT in the germline V gene. CDR3 protein: CATKTNNYGYTF. DNA for the CDR3: TGTGCCACGAAGACAAATAACTATGGCTACACCTTC.

V is TRBV6-5 and J is TRBJ2-1; tentatively, D is TRBD2 (5 bases). The CDR3 is made up of 16 amino acids. Per the germline V gene, CDR1 is MNHEY and CDR2 is SVGAGI. V was pared by 2 bases and J by 8 bases, with 19 bases between. CDR3 nucleotides: TGTGCCAGCAGTTACCGGTGGGAGAGCCACCCGGATGAGCAGTTCTTC. Protein: CASSYRWESHPDEQFF.